This T cell receptor (beta chain) originates from a study of tumour-infiltrating T cells in Burkitt lymphoma. Across the whole study: All epidemiological Burkitt lymphoma subtypes were represented in the cohort.

The method was immunoSEQ multiplex PCR; TCRdb's version includes in-frame clones alone and lacks a portion of them. The sample shows thousands of clones, 11% to 15% of them seen only once. This clone has only a few counts. V was trimmed by 2 bases and J by 5 bases, leaving 4 bases between them. This CDR3 has 11 amino acids. Per germline, CDR1 SGHVS and CDR2 FQNEAQ. This clonotype was obtained from a human donor with Burkitt lymphoma. Sequenced: tumor tissue. J is TRBJ2-7 and V is TRBV7-8; D remains unclear. The CDR3 is CASSLKDEQYF. The CDR3 nucleotides read TGTGCCAGCAGCTTAAAGGACGAGCAGTACTTC. The entire variable domain, with the rest obtained from reference TRBV7-8 and TRBJ2-7, is as follows: GAGVSQSPRYKVAKRGQDVALRCDPISGHVSLFWYQQALGQGPEFLTYFQNEAQLDKSGLPSDRFFAERPEGSVSTLKIQRTQQEDSAVYLCASSLKDEQYFGPGTRLTVT.